What follows are 12 T cell receptor beta chains derived from one specimen sequenced in a study of blood T cell repertoires in COVID-19. Method: immunoSEQ multiplex PCR; TCRdb's copy keeps in-frame clones and lacks some. The repertoire holds about 81,000 clones, about 86% seen once, with roughly 4.8% in the top ten. Sample: peripheral blood. These receptors were collected from a woman of 80 years or more with acute or convalescent COVID-19.

This clone was seen only a few times. The rearrangement joins TRBV7-9 to TRBJ1-6; 8 bases match TRBD1. The CDR3 runs to 16 residues. J lost 5 bases, V lost 5 bases, and 8 bases had no gene match. The germline CDR1 and CDR2 sequences are SEHNR and FQNEAQ (reference sequence). CDR3 nucleotides: TGTGCCAGCAGCCGATCGGAGACAGGGGATAATTCACCCCTCCACTTT. Encoded protein: CASSRSETGDNSPLHF. The full variable domain, in which reference TRBV7-9 and TRBJ1-6 provide the parts outside the CDR3, is DTGVSQNPRHKITKRGQNVTFRCDPISEHNRLYWYRQTLGQGPEFLTYFQNEAQLEKSRLLSDRFSAERPKGSFSTLEIQRTEQGDSAMYLCASSRSETGDNSPLHFGNGTRLTVT.

V is TRBV19 and J is TRBJ1-2; TRBD1 matches 7 bases. The CDR3 loop spans 15 amino acids. Unmatched junction bases numbered 7, after V lost 2 bases and J lost 4 bases. Per germline, CDR1 LNHDA and CDR2 SQIVND (reference sequence). CDR3 nucleotides: TGTGCCAGTAGTATACCCGGACAGGAACGCTATGGCTACACCTTC. It encodes CASSIPGQERYGYTF.

The V and J genes are TRBV28 and TRBJ1-2; 12 bases align to TRBD1. Germline CDR1 and CDR2: MDHEN and SYDVKM. Germline trimming cut 5 bases from V and 5 bases from J; bases unmatched to any gene: 9. This CDR3 is built from 16 residues. CDR3 sequence: CASSPRLGQGAYGYTF. CDR3 coding DNA: TGTGCCAGCAGTCCGAGGTTGGGACAGGGGGCTTATGGCTACACCTTC.

The chain has TRBV7-9 and TRBJ1-4, with D possibly TRBD1 on 5 matching bases. The V end was cut by 1 base, the J end by 7 bases, with 10 bases between. The CDR3 sequence is 14 residues long. Germline V gene data show CDR1 as SEHNR and CDR2 as FQNEAQ (reference sequence). The CDR3 protein is CASSLVGAVEKLFF. The CDR3 DNA follows: TGTGCCAGCAGCTTAGTAGGGGCGGTTGAAAAACTGTTTTTT.

This chain uses TRBV15 with TRBJ2-3; possibly TRBD2 for D (5 bases). The CDR3 has 15 amino acids. V lost 4 bases to trimming and J lost 6 bases, with 17 bases between them. The germline CDR1 and CDR2 sequences are LNHNV and YYDKDF (reference sequence). CDR3 coding DNA: TGTGCCACCAGCACCAGCGAGGGCCGGCACGATACGCAGTATTTT. Translation: CATSTSEGRHDTQYF.

The gene calls are TRBV29-1 and TRBJ2-4; 8 positions match TRBD1. After removal of 0 bases from V and 3 bases from J, the junction contained 4 bases not matched to a gene. Germline V CDR1 and CDR2: SQVTM, ANQGSEA. The CDR3 is made up of 15 amino acids. CDR3 region: CSVEDRGPIKNIQYF. CDR3 nucleotide sequence: TGCAGCGTTGAAGACAGGGGGCCGATCAAAAACATTCAGTACTTC.

The V and J genes are TRBV6-2 or TRBV6-3 and TRBJ2-1, with 8 nucleotides matching TRBD2. Germline V gives CDR1 MNHEY, CDR2 SVGEGT. This CDR3 spans 16 amino acids. Trimming removed 2 bases from V and 2 bases from J; junction bases left unmatched: 5. CDR3 loop: CASSYAEGLAYNEQFF. As DNA, the CDR3 is TGTGCCAGCAGTTACGCTGAGGGACTAGCCTACAATGAGCAGTTCTTC.

The chain has TRBV11-3 and TRBJ2-1; 7 positions match TRBD1. Germline V gene sequence: CDR1 SGHNT, CDR2 YENEEA. V was pared by 0 bases and J by 3 bases, with 14 bases of the junction left unmatched. CDR3 length equals 19 residues. The CDR3, as DNA: TGTGCCAGCAGCTTAGATGGCACCGGGACAGCCGACCGCTACAATGAGCAGTTCTTC. It specifies CASSLDGTGTADRYNEQFF. The variable domain in full, completed from reference TRBV11-3 and TRBJ2-1, reads EAGVVQSPRYKIIEKKQPVAFWCNPISGHNTLYWYLQNLGQGPELLIRYENEEAVDDSQLPKDRFSAERLKGVDSTLKIQPAELGDSAVYLCASSLDGTGTADRYNEQFFGPGTRLTVL.

The chain carries TRBV5-4 and TRBJ2-5; 8 bases fit TRBD2. Germline V gives CDR1 SGHNT, CDR2 YYREEE (reference sequence). V shed 2 bases, J shed 4 bases, and the junction held 4 bases outside the gene matches. CDR3 length equals 14 residues. For the CDR3, the DNA is TGTGCCAGCAGCTTCGGGGGGGCCGGAGAGACCCAGTACTTC. Its translation: CASSFGGAGETQYF.

This rearrangement joins TRBV19 to TRBJ1-5; perhaps TRBD1 as D (5 bases). V lost 11 bases, J lost 2 bases, and 13 bases lay in between. CDR1 and CDR2 from the germline V gene are LNHDA and SQIVND (reference sequence). This CDR3 is 13 amino acids long. The CDR3 here is CAGSGGRNQPQHF. The CDR3 DNA reads TGTGCCGGGTCCGGGGGTCGCAATCAGCCCCAGCATTTT.

This clone has only one observation. This sequence joins TRBV9 and TRBJ2-1; TRBD1 matches at 8 bases. Germline lookup yields CDR1 SGDLS and CDR2 YYNGEE. Losses at the gene ends were 2 bases for V and 14 bases for J; bases not matched to a gene: 6. This CDR3 has 12 residues. The CDR3 DNA sequence: TGTGCCAGCAGCGTCTCGGACAGGGTGAAGTTCTTC. Residues: CASSVSDRVKFF.

This chain joins TRBV7-2 and TRBJ2-7; 13 positions match TRBD2. With 2 bases clipped from V and 3 bases from J, the junction kept 13 bases outside the gene matches. CDR3 size: 19 residues. Germline loops: CDR1 SGHTA, CDR2 FQGNSA. The CDR3 coding sequence is TGTGCCAGCAGCTTACCGACTAGCGGGAGGATCTTCCCCCACTACGAGCAGTACTTC. This codes for CASSLPTSGRIFPHYEQYF.